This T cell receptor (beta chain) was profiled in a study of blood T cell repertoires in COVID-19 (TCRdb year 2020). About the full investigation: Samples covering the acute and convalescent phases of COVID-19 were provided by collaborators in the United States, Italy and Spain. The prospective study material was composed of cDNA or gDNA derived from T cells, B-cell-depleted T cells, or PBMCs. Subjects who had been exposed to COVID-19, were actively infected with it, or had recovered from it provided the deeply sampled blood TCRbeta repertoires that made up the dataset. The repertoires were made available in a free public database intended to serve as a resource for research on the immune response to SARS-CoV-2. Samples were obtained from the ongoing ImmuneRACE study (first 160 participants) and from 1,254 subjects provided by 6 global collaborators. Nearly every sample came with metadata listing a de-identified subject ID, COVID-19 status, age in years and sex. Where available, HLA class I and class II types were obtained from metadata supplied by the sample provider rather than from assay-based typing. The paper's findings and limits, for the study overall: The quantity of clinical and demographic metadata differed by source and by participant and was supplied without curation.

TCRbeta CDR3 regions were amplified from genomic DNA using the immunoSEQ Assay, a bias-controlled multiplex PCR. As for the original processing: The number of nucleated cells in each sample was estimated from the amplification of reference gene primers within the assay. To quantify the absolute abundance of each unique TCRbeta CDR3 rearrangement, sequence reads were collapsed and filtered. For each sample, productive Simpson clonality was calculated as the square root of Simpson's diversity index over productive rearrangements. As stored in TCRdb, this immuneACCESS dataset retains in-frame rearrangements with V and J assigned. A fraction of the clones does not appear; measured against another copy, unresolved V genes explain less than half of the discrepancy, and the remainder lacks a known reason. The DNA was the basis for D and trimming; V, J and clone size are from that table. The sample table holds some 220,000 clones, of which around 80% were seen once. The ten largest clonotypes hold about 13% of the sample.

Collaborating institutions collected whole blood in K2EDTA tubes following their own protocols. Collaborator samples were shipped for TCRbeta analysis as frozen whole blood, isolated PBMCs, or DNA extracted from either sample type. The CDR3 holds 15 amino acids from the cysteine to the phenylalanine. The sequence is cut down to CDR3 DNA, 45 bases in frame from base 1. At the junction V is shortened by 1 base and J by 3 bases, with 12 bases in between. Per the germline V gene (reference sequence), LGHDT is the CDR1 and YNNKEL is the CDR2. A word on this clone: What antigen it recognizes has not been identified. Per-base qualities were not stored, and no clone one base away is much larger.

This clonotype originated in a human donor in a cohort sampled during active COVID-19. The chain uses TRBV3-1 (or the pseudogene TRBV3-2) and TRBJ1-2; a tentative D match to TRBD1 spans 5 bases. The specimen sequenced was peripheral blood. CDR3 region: CASSQGGLGHYGYTF. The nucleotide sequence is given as TGTGCCAGCAGCCAAGGGGGACTTGGCCACTATGGCTACACCTTC.